The following is a TCR beta chain sequence with its context. Germline V gene data show CDR1 as SGHNT and CDR2 as YYREEE (reference sequence). The CDR3 runs to 12 residues. Deletions cut 4 bases from V and 7 bases from J, with 12 bases between. The method was immunoSEQ multiplex PCR; TCRdb's version includes in-frame clones alone and lacks a portion of them. The repertoire has some 150,000 clones, about three quarters of them found once; the top ten carry roughly 9%. This specimen belongs to a study of blood T cell repertoires in COVID-19. The clonotype originates from a woman aged 50 to 65 with active or convalescent COVID-19. The chain is built from TRBV5-4 and TRBJ2-7; D is perhaps TRBD2 (6 bases). Sequenced material: peripheral blood. This CDR3 reads CASSETRGEQYF. Written as DNA, the CDR3 is TGTGCCAGCAGCGAGACCCGGGGGGAGCAGTACTTC.